These T cell receptor beta chains were read from a single sample in a study of T cell responses to AZD1222 COVID-19 vaccine. Sequencing was performed with immunoSEQ multiplex PCR; in TCRdb, only in-frame clones are kept and a portion is missing. The sample consists of roughly 45,000 clones, roughly 80% of them appearing once. The material was peripheral blood, obtained on day 0 of AZD1222 vaccination. Receptors originate from an adult in good health. The CDR3 runs from the conserved cysteine through the conserved F or W. D genes are given only for firm matches. Rows may omit the clone size; those that give it use once, few, many or a size class.

TRBV19,TRBJ1-3,.,few,TGTGCCAGTAGTATAGCCCAGCTCTCTGGAAACACCATATATTTT,CASSIAQLSGNTIYF
TRBV28,TRBJ1-4,.,.,TGTGCCAGCAGTTTTATTCAGGGTAGCGAAAAACTGTTTTTT,CASSFIQGSEKLFF
TRBV19,TRBJ2-3,TRBD1,.,TGTGCCAGCCACAGGGGCGGCACAGATACGCAGTATTTT,CASHRGGTDTQYF
TRBV5-1,TRBJ1-2,.,.,TGCGCCAGCAGCCTGACAGAAGGGCATGGCTACACCTTC,CASSLTEGHGYTF
TRBV9,TRBJ1-2,TRBD1,few,TGTGCCAGCAGCCTATTTGACAGGGCCGGCTATGGCTACACCTTC,CASSLFDRAGYGYTF
TRBV27,TRBJ1-4,.,.,TGTGCCAGCAGGACCGGCGGTGAAAAACTGTTTTTT,CASRTGGEKLFF
TRBV7-9,TRBJ2-2,.,.,TGTGCCAGCAGCTTAAAGATGGATAGGGAGCTGTTTTTT,CASSLKMDRELFF
TRBV6-2/TRBV6-3,TRBJ2-2,.,.,TGTGCCAGCAGTCCCTTACAGGGCGTAGGCGGGGAGCTGTTTTTT,CASSPLQGVGGELFF
TRBV18,TRBJ1-2,.,.,TGTACCAGCTCAACCGGGAGGGGTCCCTATGGCTACACCTTC,CTSSTGRGPYGYTF
TRBV27,TRBJ1-2,TRBD1,.,TGTGCCAGCAGTTTCTTCTCGGGACAGGGCGTCTCTGGCTACACCTTC,CASSFFSGQGVSGYTF
TRBV28,TRBJ2-2,.,.,TGTGCCAGCAGTTTGTCTCTGGGGCGGAACACCGGGGAGCTGTTTTTT,CASSLSLGRNTGELFF
TRBV28,TRBJ2-3,TRBD1,.,TGTGCCAGCAGTTCCCCCGGGACAGGGTCCCGGGGTACGCAGTATTTT,CASSSPGTGSRGTQYF
TRBV19,TRBJ2-2,.,.,TGTGCCAGTTCCCCCCGGGACATCAACACCGGGGAGCTGTTTTTT,CASSPRDINTGELFF
TRBV28,TRBJ2-3,TRBD2,few,TGTGCCAGCAGTACGACTAGCGGGGGGGTATTTTTCAGAACGCAGTATTTT,CASSTTSGGVFFRTQYF
TRBV28,TRBJ1-5,.,few,TGTGCCAGCACCAACTTGGTCCGGCAGCCCCAGCATTTT,CASTNLVRQPQHF